This is a list of T cell receptor beta chains from one sample in a study of CD8 T cell repertoires and HIV-1 epitope variants. These TCRs are of unknown antigen specificity. Using immunoSEQ multiplex PCR, the repertoire was profiled, and TCRdb retains in-frame clones only, with some absent. In the table there are nearly 5,500 clones, approximately 72% of which are singletons. The sample comprised cultured CD8+ T cells derived from PBMCs. These receptors were obtained from a male donor with HIV. Each CDR3 is given with its conserved first and last residue. Each record gives: clone size, J gene, D gene, V gene, CDR3 protein, CDR3 DNA. The D gene is left open where the match is weak. Not all rows give a size; the values are once, few, many and, for expanded clones, a class.

- TRBJ1-1 - TRBV5-1 CASSFRTGSNTEAFF TGCGCCAGCAGCTTTCGAACAGGGTCGAACACTGAAGCTTTCTTT
once TRBJ2-7 TRBD2 TRBV28 CASSPGASGRTGYEQYF TGTGCCAGCAGTCCCGGGGCTAGCGGGCGAACGGGCTACGAGCAGTACTTC
- TRBJ1-2 TRBD1 TRBV4-3 CASSPGTGEVTF TGCGCCAGCAGCCCCGGAACAGGGGAGGTCACCTTC
few TRBJ2-7 - TRBV7-9 CASSFRGEGLGEQYF TGTGCCAGCAGCTTTAGGGGAGAGGGGTTGGGCGAGCAGTACTTC
- TRBJ2-1 TRBD2 TRBV6-6 CASSYSTSVPGNEQFF TGTGCCAGCAGTTACTCGACTAGCGTCCCTGGTAATGAGCAGTTCTTC
- TRBJ2-3 TRBD2 TRBV28 CASSLAASGSGKAHTDTQYF TGTGCCAGCAGTTTAGCAGCTAGCGGGAGCGGTAAGGCACACACAGATACGCAGTATTTT
- TRBJ2-7 TRBD2 TRBV28 CASSPLGLAGFYEQYF TGTGCCAGCAGTCCCCTGGGACTAGCGGGTTTCTACGAGCAGTACTTC
few TRBJ1-1 - TRBV18 CASSPGANTEAFF TGTGCCAGCTCACCAGGGGCGAACACTGAAGCTTTCTTT
medium-sized TRBJ2-2 - TRBV29-1 CSVLKGTGELFF TGCAGCGTCTTGAAGGGCACCGGGGAGCTGTTTTTT
- TRBJ2-7 - TRBV28 CASSSLAQTVTYEQYF TGTGCCAGCAGTTCCCTTGCCCAGACAGTCACCTACGAGCAGTACTTC
- TRBJ2-3 - TRBV7-9 CASSFQRRFTDTQYF TGTGCCAGCAGCTTTCAGCGGAGGTTCACAGATACGCAGTATTTT
once TRBJ2-2 - TRBV5-6 CASSYQGPGELFF TGTGCCAGCAGTTATCAGGGACCCGGGGAGCTGTTTTTT
few TRBJ2-7 TRBD1 TRBV7-3 CASSLGQYLREQYF TGTGCCAGCAGCTTGGGACAGTACCTTCGTGAGCAGTACTTC
- TRBJ1-3 - TRBV9 CASNAGTGSGNTIYF TGTGCCAGCAACGCCGGGACGGGGAGTGGAAACACCATATATTTT
- TRBJ2-7 TRBD1 TRBV5-8 CASSLGDSDSYEQYF TGTGCCAGCAGCTTGGGGGACAGTGACTCCTACGAGCAGTACTTC
- TRBJ2-5 TRBD1 TRBV4-2 CASSPFGGTGGETQYF TGTGCCAGCAGTCCCTTCGGAGGGACAGGGGGAGAGACCCAGTACTTC
- TRBJ2-7 - TRBV13 CASSLAGSSYEQYF TGTGCCAGCAGCTTAGCCGGGAGCTCCTACGAGCAGTACTTC
- TRBJ1-3 - TRBV28 CASSLVSSGNTIYF TGTGCCAGCAGTTTGGTCAGCTCTGGAAACACCATATATTTT
- TRBJ1-2 - TRBV5-8 CASSLRAGGYTF TGTGCCAGCAGCTTGCGGGCGGGGGGCTACACCTTC
- TRBJ2-1 TRBD2 TRBV27 CASSRAGGVLGNEQFF TGTGCCAGCAGTAGAGCGGGAGGGGTATTGGGCAATGAGCAGTTCTTC
- TRBJ1-1 - TRBV5-8 CASSHFSNTEAFF TGTGCCAGCAGCCATTTTTCAAACACTGAAGCTTTCTTT
- TRBJ2-2 TRBD1 TRBV4-3 CASSPRTGDFGELFF TGCGCCAGCAGCCCACGGACAGGGGATTTCGGGGAGCTGTTTTTT
- TRBJ2-3 - TRBV7-9 CASSRDSHTDTQYF TGTGCCAGCAGCCGGGACTCCCACACAGATACGCAGTATTTT
- TRBJ1-2 TRBD1 TRBV5-6 CASSLGDSVWGYTF TGTGCCAGCAGCTTGGGGGACAGCGTTTGGGGCTACACCTTC
medium-sized TRBJ2-1 TRBD2 TRBV2 CASSNSGMNDEQFF TGTGCCAGCAGCAATAGCGGGATGAACGATGAGCAGTTCTTC
- TRBJ1-3 - TRBV29-1 CSVEEIALSGNTIYF TGCAGCGTTGAAGAGATAGCACTCTCTGGAAACACCATATATTTT
- TRBJ1-4 - TRBV6-1 CASSERRGIATNEKLFF TGTGCCAGCAGTGAAAGGAGAGGGATTGCAACTAATGAAAAACTGTTTTTT